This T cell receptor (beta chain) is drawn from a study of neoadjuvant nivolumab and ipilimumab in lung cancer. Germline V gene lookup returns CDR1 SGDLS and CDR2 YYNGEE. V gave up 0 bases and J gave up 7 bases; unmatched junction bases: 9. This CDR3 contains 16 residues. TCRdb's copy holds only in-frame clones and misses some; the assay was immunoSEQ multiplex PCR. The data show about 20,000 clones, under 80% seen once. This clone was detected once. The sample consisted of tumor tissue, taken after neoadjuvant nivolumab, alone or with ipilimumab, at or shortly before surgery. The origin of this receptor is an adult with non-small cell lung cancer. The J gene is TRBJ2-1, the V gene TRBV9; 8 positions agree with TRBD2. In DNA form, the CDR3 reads TGTGCCAGCAGCGTAGCGGGAGGGGGGGGTGTTAATGAGCAGTTCTTC. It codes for CASSVAGGGGVNEQFF.